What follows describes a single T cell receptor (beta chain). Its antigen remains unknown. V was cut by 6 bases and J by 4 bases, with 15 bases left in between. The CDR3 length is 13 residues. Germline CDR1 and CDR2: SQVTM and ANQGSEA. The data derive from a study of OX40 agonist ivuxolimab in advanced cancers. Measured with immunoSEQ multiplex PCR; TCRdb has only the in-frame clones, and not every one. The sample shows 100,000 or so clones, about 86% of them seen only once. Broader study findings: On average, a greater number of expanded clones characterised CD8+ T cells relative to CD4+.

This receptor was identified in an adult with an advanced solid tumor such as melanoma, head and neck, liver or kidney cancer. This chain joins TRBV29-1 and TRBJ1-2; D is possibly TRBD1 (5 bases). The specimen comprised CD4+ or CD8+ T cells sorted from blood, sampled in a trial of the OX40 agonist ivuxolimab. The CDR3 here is CSVLRGRSYGYTF. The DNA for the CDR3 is TGCAGCGTGCTACGGGGCCGCAGCTATGGCTACACCTTC.